The 5 T cell receptor beta chains listed next were all sequenced from one sample in a study of T cell repertoires in cytomegalovirus infection. A single record per CDR3 protein comes from TCRdb applying MiXCR to the reads. Of fewer than 300,000 distinct CDR3 sequences in the sample, more than 20% were seen once. The sample was PBMCs. The receptors come from a human donor in good health (CMV status not recorded). Some clones in this sample may be carry-over from other donors' samples.

This clonotype was detected a few times. The chain recombines TRBV10-1 with TRBJ2-7; D call uncertain. Trimming shortened V by 2 bases and J by 4 bases, and 6 bases separated the two germline ends. Germline loops: CDR1 WNHNN, CDR2 SYGVQD (reference sequence). There are 12 residues in the CDR3. The CDR3 DNA reads as TGCGCCAGCAGTGAGGACCGGTACGAGCAGTACTTC. Translating it yields CASSEDRYEQYF.

The V call is TRBV27, the J call TRBJ1-1; the D is unclear. The CDR3 loop spans 13 amino acids. Per the germline V gene, CDR1 is MNHEY and CDR2 is SMNVEV (reference sequence). V was trimmed by 6 bases and J by 4 bases, leaving 12 bases between them. The CDR3 nucleotides read TGTGCCAGCAGCCCCTACCTGGGCACTGAAGCTTTCTTT. Amino acid sequence: CASSPYLGTEAFF.

The chain has TRBV7-4 and TRBJ1-6; D remains ambiguous. From germline, CDR1 is SGHVT and CDR2 SQSDAQ. This CDR3 is built from 15 residues. Trimming took 1 base from V and 7 from J, leaving 11 bases between them. In nucleotides, the CDR3 is TGTGCCAGCAGCTTAGATCTGGAGCGAAATTCACCCCTCCACTTT. This sequence encodes CASSLDLERNSPLHF. Using reference TRBV7-4 and TRBJ1-6 for the parts outside the CDR3, the full variable domain is GAGVSQSPRYKVAKRGRDVALRCDSISGHVTLYWYRQTLGQGSEVLTYSQSDAQRDKSGRPSGRFSAERPERSVSTLKIQRTEQGDSAVYLCASSLDLERNSPLHFGNGTRLTVT.

This clonotype was detected ten times or more. The V and J genes are TRBV7-2 and TRBJ2-1; 9 bases are a match to TRBD1. The V gene's germline CDR1 is SGHTA and CDR2 FQGNSA. The CDR3 runs 15 residues. With V trimmed by 5 bases and J by 3 bases, 5 bases remained unmatched. The CDR3, as DNA: TGTGCCAGCAGCACGGGACAGGGCTTCTACAATGAGCAGTTCTTC. Its translation is CASSTGQGFYNEQFF.

The V and J genes are TRBV30 and TRBJ1-1; TRBD1 might be the D (5 bases). V was cut by 3 bases and J by 2 bases, with 10 bases left in between. The CDR3 consists of 13 residues. Germline V gene data show CDR1 as GTSNPN and CDR2 as SVGIG (reference sequence). For the CDR3, the DNA is TGTGCCTGGAGAAGACAGCCCAACACTGAAGCTTTCTTT. Translated, it gives CAWRRQPNTEAFF. Together with reference TRBV30 and TRBJ1-1, the CDR3 gives the full variable domain: SQTIHQWPATLVQPVGSPLSLECTVEGTSNPNLYWYRQAAGRGLQLLFYSVGIGQISSEVPQNLSASRPQDRQFILSSKKLLLSDSGFYLCAWRRQPNTEAFFGQGTRLTVV.